This TCR beta chain derives from a study of shared clonotypes between healthy human individuals (dated by TCRdb to the early 2020s). With respect to the entire study: A few men and a couple of women, aged 18 to 49 years, made up the cohort. Blood TCR repertoires of five healthy adults were deeply sequenced to estimate repertoire size and the extent of clonotype sharing between individuals. To increase sequencing depth and limit assay-specific biases, different laboratories used diverse techniques to prepare libraries and sequence TCR repertoires. Leukapheresis yielded between about 0.94 and 8.9 billion PBMCs per donor.

Donors were healthy HIV-negative adults with no recently reported acute infections or vaccinations. Every donor was a Caucasian adult living in Nashville, Tennessee, USA. In the unsorted samples, 90 million to 100 million PBMCs were counted, and genomic DNA was extracted using the QIAamp DNA Blood Mini kit. After blood collection by leukapheresis, PBMCs were isolated using Ficoll-Histopaque density gradient centrifugation and then cryopreserved in the vapor phase of liquid nitrogen. Using the deep immunoSEQ assay, multiplex PCR amplified TCR CDR3 regions from genomic DNA. Genomic DNA extracted from each cell subset was distributed evenly over all wells of several immunoSEQ 96-well plates, and each plate served as one replicate. For unsorted PBMC, 250 to 300 ng genomic DNA, equal to 30,000 or so T cell genomes, was loaded into each replicate PCR. Ten immunoSEQ deep assay plates were used to sequence the unsorted PBMC genomic DNA. The purified libraries were quantified using a Qubit 3.0 fluorometer, sized with a Bioanalyzer 2100, and then quantified again using the KAPA Library Quantification kit. A separate single-read 150-cycle Illumina NextSeq 550 flow cell was used to sequence each immunoSEQ 96-well plate. On the authors' methods: The immunoSEQ output contained only junctional sequences without quality scores, so filtering could not match that applied to full-length reads. To assign V/J genes and CDR3, sequences were annotated using PyIR, a Python wrapper for IgBLAST v1.9, with IMGT germline references. Any read was removed if the V/J assignment was weak (E-value above 1e-6), the CDR3 was missing, or the read contained stop codons, out-of-frame junctions, or ambiguous translated residues. A V3J clonotype was defined by an identical inferred V gene, J gene, and CDR3 amino acid sequence. Percentage overlap between repertoires was computed as shared unique clonotypes divided by the size of the smaller repertoire. RTK rarefaction, the Chao1 estimator, and Recon v2.1 estimates of unobserved clonotypes were used to assess repertoire richness. TCRdb re-hosts the immuneACCESS table, in-frame sequences only. Its copies lack some clones; in the studies checked, an unresolved V gene accounts for under half of them, and the cause for the rest is not known. V and J calls and clone size come straight from that table; D and trimming were deduced from the DNA. Recorded for this sample are about 490,000 clones; less than 80% of them occurred a single time. The biggest ten clones account for over 9.5% of the sample.

The junction carries 10 bases between V and J, which are trimmed by 1 base and 0 bases respectively. The CDR3 runs 16 residues from the cysteine to the phenylalanine. CDR3 DNA is the only sequence kept; it has 48 bases, read in frame from the first base. Reading the germline V gene gives CDR1 SGHRS and CDR2 YFSETQ. Study-wide findings and limitations: Pairwise subsampling led to the expectation that sequencing depth would affect the degree of clonotype sharing among donors. The genetic and exposure-history diversity represented was limited by the small number of donors. Only blood was sampled, and tissue TCR repertoires likely differ from those in blood.

Points on this clone: Its binding antigen is unknown. Per-base quality was not reported, and no clone a single base away is much larger than it.

The TCR sequence derives from a middle-aged woman in good health. Some clones in this sample may be carry-over from other donors' samples. This chain joins TRBV5-1 to TRBJ2-2, with the D gene call left open. Source material: PBMCs. In nucleotide form, the sequence is TGCGCCAGCAGCTTGTTGAACCCCGCGAACACCGGGGAGCTGTTTTTT. Its protein reads: CASSLLNPANTGELFF.